The 27 T cell receptor beta chains in this list originate from one sample, sequenced in a study of T cell clones after liver transplantation. Libraries were prepared by immunoSEQ multiplex PCR; TCRdb keeps only in-frame clonotypes and omits some of them. The sample yields approximately 50,000 clones, approximately 71% seen once. The sample was CD4+ T cells from blood, taken more than 53 months after liver transplant. These receptors all come from a human patient who received a liver transplant. The graft donor may have contributed some T cells.

This chain links TRBV11-2 with TRBJ2-2; 9 positions agree with TRBD1. The length of the CDR3 is 17 residues. V lost 2 bases to trimming and J lost 3 bases; unmatched junction nucleotides: 7. Germline values: CDR1 SGHAT, CDR2 FQNNGV. In DNA, the CDR3 is TGTGCCAGCAGCTTAATGGGACAGGGATGGCACACCGGGGAGCTGTTTTTT. Encoded protein: CASSLMGQGWHTGELFF.

This clone has a handful of counts. This chain uses TRBV19 with TRBJ2-1; no reliable D call. The CDR3 consists of 14 residues. Per germline, CDR1 LNHDA and CDR2 SQIVND (reference sequence). The germline V and J ends were trimmed by 6 bases and 8 bases, with 17 bases remaining between them. The CDR3 sequence: CASSPGPASHEQFF. The CDR3 nucleotides read TGTGCCAGTAGCCCGGGCCCCGCCTCCCATGAGCAGTTCTTC. Full variable domain (remainder filled in from reference TRBV19 and TRBJ2-1): DGGITQSPKYLFRKEGQNVTLSCEQNLNHDAMYWYRQDPGQGLRLIYYSQIVNDFQKGDIAEGYSVSREKKESFPLTVTSAQKNPTAFYLCASSPGPASHEQFFGPGTRLTVL.

The rearrangement joins TRBV19 to TRBJ2-7; D is ambiguous. The CDR3 spans 15 residues. The germline V gene encodes CDR1 LNHDA and CDR2 SQIVND (reference sequence). Trimming left V 3 bases short and J 0 bases short, with 12 bases between. CDR3 sequence reads: CASSIARTSSYEQYF. CDR3 DNA: TGTGCCAGTAGTATTGCCAGGACCAGCTCCTACGAGCAGTACTTC.

This clone was detected only a few times. The rearrangement joins TRBV2 to TRBJ1-2; weak D call: TRBD1 (6 bases). Trimming took 5 bases from V and 8 from J, leaving 15 bases between them. This CDR3 contains 13 residues. Germline values: CDR1 SNHLY, CDR2 FYNNEI. This chain's CDR3 is CASSPNRVQGYTF. CDR3 DNA: TGTGCCAGCAGTCCAAACAGGGTCCAAGGCTACACCTTC.

This clone is a singleton in its sample. V is TRBV27 and J is TRBJ2-2; D perhaps matches TRBD2 (5 bases). The CDR3 is 14 amino acids. The V and J ends lost 3 bases and 5 bases respectively, with 10 bases between them. The germline V gene has CDR1 MNHEY and CDR2 SMNVEV (reference sequence). For the CDR3, the DNA is TGTGCCAGCAGTTTCGGGGTTTTGACCGGGGAGCTGTTTTTT. This gives the protein CASSFGVLTGELFF.

The chain uses TRBV7-3 and TRBJ1-2, with TRBD1 matching over 8 bases. Germline CDR1 and CDR2: SGHTA and FQGTGA. The CDR3 consists of 14 residues. Unmatched junction bases numbered 9, after V lost 4 bases and J lost 8 bases. The CDR3 is CASSSGQGMEGYTF. In DNA, the CDR3 is TGTGCCAGCAGCTCTGGACAGGGAATGGAGGGCTACACCTTC. The whole variable domain, remainder taken from reference TRBV7-3 and TRBJ1-2, is GAGVSQTPSNKVTEKGKYVELRCDPISGHTALYWYRQSLGQGPEFLIYFQGTGAADDSGLPNDRFFAVRPEGSVSTLKIQRTERGDSAVYLCASSSGQGMEGYTFGSGTRLTVV.

This chain uses TRBV5-1 with TRBJ2-3; TRBD2 might be the D (5 bases). The germline V and J ends were trimmed by 1 base and 2 bases, with 11 bases remaining between them. The CDR3 extends over 15 amino acids. CDR1 SGHRS and CDR2 YFSETQ come from the germline V gene. The CDR3 nucleotides read TGCGCCAGCAGCTTGAGAGGGTCAAACACAGATACGCAGTATTTT. Protein product: CASSLRGSNTDTQYF.

This clone was observed once. The V gene is TRBV12-2, the J gene TRBJ2-7; the D call TRBD2 from the table was never checked on the DNA. TRBV12-2 is given as a pseudogene. This CDR3 is built from 15 residues. CDR3 in amino acids: CASRFRRGDEYEQYF. CDR3 sequence (DNA): TGTGCAAGTCGCTTCCGGCGGGGGGACGAGTACGAGCAGTACTTC.

This chain joins TRBV4-2 and TRBJ2-7, with TRBD1 matching 7 bases. With V trimmed by 1 base and J by 6 bases, 6 bases remained unmatched. CDR1 is LGHNA and CDR2 is YNFKEQ in the germline V gene. CDR3 length: 14 residues. The CDR3 DNA sequence: TGTGCCAGCAGCCAAGTAACAGGGGAAGGCGAGCAGTACTTC. Translating gives CASSQVTGEGEQYF.

As DNA, the CDR3 is TGTGCCATCAGTGTAGGGAGCGCGTCCCGTGATACGCAGTATTTT. This encodes CAISVGSASRDTQYF. The chain uses TRBV10-3 and TRBJ2-3; TRBD2 is a possible D gene (5 bases). The germline V and J ends were trimmed by 4 bases and 6 bases, with 17 bases remaining between them. The germline gives CDR1 ENHRY, CDR2 SYGVKD. The CDR3 consists of 15 residues.

This chain connects TRBV5-8 to TRBJ2-5; TRBD2 matches 8 bases. Germline CDR1 is SGHTS and CDR2 is YDEGEE. The CDR3 contains 15 residues. V lost 0 bases to trimming and J lost 3 bases; unmatched junction nucleotides: 4. In DNA form, the CDR3 reads TGTGCCAGCAGCTTGGGCCAGCGGGGGAAAGAGACCCAGTACTTC. Amino acids: CASSLGQRGKETQYF.

This clone showed up just a few times. J is TRBJ1-3 and V is TRBV7-9, with D unclear. The V gene lost 5 bases and the J gene lost 2 bases, with 7 bases spanning the gap. Germline V gene data show CDR1 as SEHNR and CDR2 as FQNEAQ (reference sequence). The CDR3 runs to 13 residues. The CDR3 reads CASSPQTGNTIYF. In nucleotides, the CDR3 is TGTGCCAGCAGCCCCCAGACTGGAAACACCATATATTTT.

V gene TRBV6-5 combines with J gene TRBJ2-7; D possibly corresponds to TRBD2 (5 bases). Trimming took off 6 bases at V and 4 bases at J, with 7 bases between the two ends. Germline lookup yields CDR1 MNHEY and CDR2 SVGAGI. The length of the CDR3 is 11 residues. This chain's CDR3 is CASSGLYEQYF. The CDR3 DNA reads as TGTGCCAGCAGCGGACTGTACGAGCAGTACTTC.

The rearrangement links TRBV4-2 to TRBJ2-6; a possible D gene is TRBD2 (7 bases). The germline gives CDR1 LGHNA, CDR2 YNFKEQ. The CDR3 loop spans 16 amino acids. V was shortened by 1 base and J by 6 bases, with 13 bases between the two germline ends. The CDR3 loop reads CASSQGGGAVANVLTF. The CDR3 coding sequence is TGTGCCAGCAGCCAAGGAGGGGGGGCGGTGGCCAACGTCCTGACTTTC.

V gene TRBV4-1 combines with J gene TRBJ2-2, with 8 bases matching TRBD1. The germline V gene encodes CDR1 MGHRA and CDR2 YSYEKL. The CDR3 covers 16 residues. V gave up 2 bases and J gave up 6 bases; unmatched junction bases: 8. The CDR3 DNA is TGCGCCAGCAGCCAATTAACAGGGGGACGCGCCGGGGAGCTGTTTTTT. Translation gives CASSQLTGGRAGELFF.

V and J are TRBV5-1 and TRBJ1-1; D is unresolved. CDR1 SGHRS and CDR2 YFSETQ come from the germline V gene. This CDR3 comprises 13 residues. V lost 1 base and J lost 5, with 9 bases in between. As DNA, the CDR3 is TGCGCCAGCAGCTTGTCTGGGGTAACTGAAGCTTTCTTT. Translation gives CASSLSGVTEAFF. Together with reference TRBV5-1 and TRBJ1-1, the CDR3 gives the full variable domain: KAGVTQTPRYLIKTRGQQVTLSCSPISGHRSVSWYQQTPGQGLQFLFEYFSETQRNKGNFPGRFSGRQFSNSRSEMNVSTLELGDSALYLCASSLSGVTEAFFGQGTRLTVV.

The chain links TRBV19 to TRBJ1-5, with D tentatively TRBD1 (6 bases). The CDR3 sequence is 15 residues long. The germline V gene encodes CDR1 LNHDA and CDR2 SQIVND (reference sequence). V lost 4 bases, J lost 7 bases, and 17 bases lay in between. CDR3 residues: CASSNGQGMGQPQHF. The CDR3 DNA sequence: TGTGCCAGTAGTAATGGGCAGGGGATGGGACAGCCCCAGCATTTT.

V gene TRBV15 combines with J gene TRBJ1-6; perhaps TRBD1 as D (5 bases). The CDR3 sequence is 16 residues long. Deletions cut 1 base from V and 7 bases from J, with 14 bases between. Per germline, CDR1 LNHNV and CDR2 YYDKDF (reference sequence). The CDR3 region is CATSRVLGARNSPLHF. CDR3 in DNA: TGTGCCACCAGCAGAGTTTTAGGGGCTAGGAATTCACCCCTCCACTTT.

The V gene is TRBV18, the J gene TRBJ1-4, with 9 bases identical to TRBD1. V lost 2 bases to trimming and J lost 2 bases; unmatched junction nucleotides: 6. Germline V gene data show CDR1 as KGHSH and CDR2 as LQKENI. The CDR3 length is 17 residues. The CDR3 region is CASSPRGTGSTNEKLFF. CDR3 nucleotides: TGTGCCAGCTCACCAAGGGGGACAGGGTCTACTAATGAAAAACTGTTTTTT.

The V gene is TRBV28, the J gene TRBJ1-1; 9 bases agree with TRBD1. Trimming took 7 bases from V and 5 from J; bases not matched to a gene: 20. This CDR3 region has 18 residues. From germline, CDR1 is MDHEN and CDR2 SYDVKM. The chain's CDR3 is CASIVPDRGTPSGTEAFF. For the CDR3, the DNA is TGTGCCAGCATCGTTCCGGACAGGGGAACCCCCTCGGGGACTGAAGCTTTCTTT.

The chain links TRBV6-6 to TRBJ1-1, with D tentatively TRBD1 (6 bases). Germline lookup yields CDR1 MNHNY and CDR2 SVGAGI (reference sequence). This CDR3 is 13 amino acids long. V was pared by 10 bases and J by 7 bases, with 19 bases between. The CDR3: CATYLGTKSEAFF. CDR3 nucleotide sequence: TGTGCCACCTATCTGGGGACAAAAAGTGAAGCTTTCTTT.

The chain is built from TRBV28 and TRBJ2-3; 8 nucleotides agree with TRBD2. The CDR3 totals 13 residues. Germline CDR1 is MDHEN and CDR2 is SYDVKM. Trimming cost V 6 bases and J 1 base; bases outside gene matches: 0. Here the CDR3 reads CASRRGGTDTQYF. CDR3 sequence (DNA): TGTGCCAGCAGGCGGGGGGGCACAGATACGCAGTATTTT.

V gene TRBV11-3 combines with J gene TRBJ1-6, with D perhaps matching TRBD1 (5 bases). From germline, CDR1 is SGHNT and CDR2 YENEEA. V was shortened by 0 bases and J by 8 bases, with 11 bases between the two germline ends. The CDR3 runs to 15 residues. The CDR3 loop reads CASSLESGADSPLHF. The CDR3 coding sequence is TGTGCCAGCAGCTTAGAATCTGGGGCGGATTCACCCCTCCACTTT.

This clone was seen once. V usage is TRBV4-2 and J usage is TRBJ2-1; 9 nucleotides line up with TRBD2. Germline assignment: CDR1 LGHNA and CDR2 YNFKEQ. CDR3 length: 15 amino acids. The V gene end was trimmed by 1 base and the J gene end by 7 bases; junction bases not matched to a gene: 5. The CDR3 coding sequence is TGTGCCAGCAGCCAAGGGACTAGCGAGGGAAATGAGCAGTTCTTC. Protein: CASSQGTSEGNEQFF.

Comment on this clone: At one end, the junction sequence differs from germline, possibly due to a read error. J is TRBJ2-2 and V is TRBV7-9, with D possibly being TRBD1 (5 bases). This CDR3 region has 15 residues. Germline V gene sequence: CDR1 SEHNR, CDR2 FQNEAQ (reference sequence). CDR3 sequence reads: CASSLATANTGELFF. In DNA, the CDR3 is TGTGCCAGCAGCTTAGCGACAGCGAATACCGGGGAGCTGTTTTTT.

V gene TRBV11-3 combines with J gene TRBJ2-3, with 13 bases fitting TRBD2. The CDR3 has 16 residues. Looked up from germline, CDR1 is SGHNT and CDR2 is YENEEA. With 5 bases clipped from V and 6 bases from J, the junction kept 8 bases outside the gene matches. DNA for the CDR3: TGTGCCAGCAGCCCCGGGACTAGCGGGGAGGAGGATACGCAGTATTTT. Its protein is CASSPGTSGEEDTQYF. Combining the CDR3 with reference TRBV11-3 and TRBJ2-3 gives the whole variable domain EAGVVQSPRYKIIEKKQPVAFWCNPISGHNTLYWYLQNLGQGPELLIRYENEEAVDDSQLPKDRFSAERLKGVDSTLKIQPAELGDSAVYLCASSPGTSGEEDTQYFGPGTRLTVL.

The chain has TRBV6-5 and TRBJ1-2; D uncertain. The germline gives CDR1 MNHEY, CDR2 SVGAGI. This CDR3 region has 12 residues. V gave up 7 bases and J gave up 8 bases, with 14 bases separating them. DNA of the CDR3: TGTGCCAGCAACGTGGGGAGGGAAGGCTACACCTTC. Protein: CASNVGREGYTF.